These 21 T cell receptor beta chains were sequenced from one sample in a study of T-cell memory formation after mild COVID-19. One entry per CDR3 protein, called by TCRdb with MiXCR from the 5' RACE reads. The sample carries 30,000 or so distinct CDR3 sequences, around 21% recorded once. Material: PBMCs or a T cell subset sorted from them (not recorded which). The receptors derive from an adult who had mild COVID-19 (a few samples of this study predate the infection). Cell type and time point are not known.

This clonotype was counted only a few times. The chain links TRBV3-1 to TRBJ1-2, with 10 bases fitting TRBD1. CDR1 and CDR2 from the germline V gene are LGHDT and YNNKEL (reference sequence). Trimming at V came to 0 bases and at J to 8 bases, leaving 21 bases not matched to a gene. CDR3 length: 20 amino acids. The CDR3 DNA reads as TGTGCCAGCAGCCAAGATCTGGATTTCGGGGAGATAGACAGGGGGCAAGGCTACACCTTC. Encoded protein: CASSQDLDFGEIDRGQGYTF.

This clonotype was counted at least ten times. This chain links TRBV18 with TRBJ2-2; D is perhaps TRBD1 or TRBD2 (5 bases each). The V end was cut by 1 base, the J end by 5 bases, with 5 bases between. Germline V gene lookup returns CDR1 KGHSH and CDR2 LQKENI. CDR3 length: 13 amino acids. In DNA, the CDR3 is TGTGCCAGCTCACCACGGGGGACCGGGGAGCTGTTTTTT. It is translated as CASSPRGTGELFF.

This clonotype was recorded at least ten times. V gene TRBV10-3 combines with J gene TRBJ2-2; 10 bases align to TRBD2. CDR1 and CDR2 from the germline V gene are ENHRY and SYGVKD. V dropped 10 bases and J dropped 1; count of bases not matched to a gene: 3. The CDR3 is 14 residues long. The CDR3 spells CATRTSGNTGELFF. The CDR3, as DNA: TGTGCCACCCGGACTAGCGGGAACACCGGGGAGCTGTTTTTT.

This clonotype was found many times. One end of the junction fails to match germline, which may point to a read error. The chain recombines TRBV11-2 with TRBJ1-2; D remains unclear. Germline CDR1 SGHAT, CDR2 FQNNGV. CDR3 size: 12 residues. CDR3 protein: CASSFTPTNEAF. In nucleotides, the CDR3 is TGTGCCAGCAGCTTCACCCCCACGAATGAGGCGTTC.

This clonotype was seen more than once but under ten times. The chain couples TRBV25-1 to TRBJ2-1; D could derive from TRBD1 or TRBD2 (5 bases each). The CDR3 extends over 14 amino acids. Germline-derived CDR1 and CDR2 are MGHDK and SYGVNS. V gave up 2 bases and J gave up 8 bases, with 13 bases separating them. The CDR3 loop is CASSETLRGDEQFF. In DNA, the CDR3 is TGTGCCAGCAGTGAAACCCTTAGAGGGGATGAGCAGTTCTTC.

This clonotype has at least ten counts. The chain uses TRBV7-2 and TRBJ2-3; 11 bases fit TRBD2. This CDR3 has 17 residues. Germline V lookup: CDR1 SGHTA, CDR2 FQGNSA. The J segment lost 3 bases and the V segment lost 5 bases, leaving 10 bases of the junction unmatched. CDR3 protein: CASSPTRLAGLTDTQYF. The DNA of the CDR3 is TGTGCCAGCAGCCCAACCAGACTAGCGGGACTAACAGATACGCAGTATTTT.

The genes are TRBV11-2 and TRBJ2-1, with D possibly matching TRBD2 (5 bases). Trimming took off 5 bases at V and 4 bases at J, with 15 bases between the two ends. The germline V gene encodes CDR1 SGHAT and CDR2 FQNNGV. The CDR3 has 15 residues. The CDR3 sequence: CASSPRWESYNEQFF. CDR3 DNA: TGTGCCAGCAGCCCTCGGTGGGAGTCATACAATGAGCAGTTCTTC.

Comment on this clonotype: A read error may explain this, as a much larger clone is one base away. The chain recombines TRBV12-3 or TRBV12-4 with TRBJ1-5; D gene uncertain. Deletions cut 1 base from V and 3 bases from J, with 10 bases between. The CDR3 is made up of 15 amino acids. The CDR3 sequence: CASSLGSWFNQPQHF. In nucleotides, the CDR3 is TGTGCCAGCAGTTTAGGGTCCTGGTTCAATCAGCCCCAGCATTTT.

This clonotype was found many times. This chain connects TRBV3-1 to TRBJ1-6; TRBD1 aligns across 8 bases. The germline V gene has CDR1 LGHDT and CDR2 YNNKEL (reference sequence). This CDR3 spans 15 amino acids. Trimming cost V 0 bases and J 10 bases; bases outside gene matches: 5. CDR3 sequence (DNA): TGTGCCAGCAGCCAAGATCGGACAGGGACATCACCCCTCCACTTT. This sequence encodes CASSQDRTGTSPLHF. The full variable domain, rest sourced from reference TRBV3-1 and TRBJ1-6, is DTAVSQTPKYLVTQMGNDKSIKCEQNLGHDTMYWYKQDSKKFLKIMFSYNNKELIINETVPNRFSPKSPDKAHLNLHINSLELGDSAVYFCASSQDRTGTSPLHFGNGTRLTVT.

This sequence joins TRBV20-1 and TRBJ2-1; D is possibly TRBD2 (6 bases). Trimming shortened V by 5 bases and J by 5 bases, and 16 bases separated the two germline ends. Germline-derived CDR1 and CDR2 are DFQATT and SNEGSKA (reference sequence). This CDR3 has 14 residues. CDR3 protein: CSAAPLAGHNEQFF. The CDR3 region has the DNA TGCAGTGCTGCCCCTCTCGCGGGGCACAATGAGCAGTTCTTC.

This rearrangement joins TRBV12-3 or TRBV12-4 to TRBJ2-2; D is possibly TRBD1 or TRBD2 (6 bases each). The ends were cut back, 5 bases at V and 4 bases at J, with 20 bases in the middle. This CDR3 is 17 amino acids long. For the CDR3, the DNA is TGTGCCAGCAGTACTCAGCTGGGGGGCCCGGGCACCGGGGAGCTGTTTTTT. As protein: CASSTQLGGPGTGELFF.

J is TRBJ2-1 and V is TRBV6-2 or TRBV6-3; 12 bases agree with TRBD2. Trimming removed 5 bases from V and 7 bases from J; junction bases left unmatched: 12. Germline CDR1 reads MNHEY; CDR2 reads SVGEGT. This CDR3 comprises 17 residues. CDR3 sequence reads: CASSPETLAGGPNEQFF. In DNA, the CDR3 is TGTGCCAGCAGTCCAGAAACCCTAGCGGGAGGGCCGAATGAGCAGTTCTTC.

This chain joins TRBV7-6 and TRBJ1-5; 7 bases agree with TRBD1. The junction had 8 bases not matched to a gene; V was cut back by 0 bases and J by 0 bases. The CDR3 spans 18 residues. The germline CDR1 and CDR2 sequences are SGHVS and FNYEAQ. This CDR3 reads CASSLAAGTDYSNQPQHF. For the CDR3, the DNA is TGTGCCAGCAGCTTAGCTGCCGGGACAGATTATAGCAATCAGCCCCAGCATTTT.

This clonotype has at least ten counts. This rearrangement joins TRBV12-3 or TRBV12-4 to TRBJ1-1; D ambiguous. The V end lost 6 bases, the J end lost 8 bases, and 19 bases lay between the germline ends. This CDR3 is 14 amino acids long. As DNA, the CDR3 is TGTGCCAGCAGCCTACCTCCCCCGAGGACCGAAGCTTTCTTT. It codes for CASSLPPPRTEAFF.

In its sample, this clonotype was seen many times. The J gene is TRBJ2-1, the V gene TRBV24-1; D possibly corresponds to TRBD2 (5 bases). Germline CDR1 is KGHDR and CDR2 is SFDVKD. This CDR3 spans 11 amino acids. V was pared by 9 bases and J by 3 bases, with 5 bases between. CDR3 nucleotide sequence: TGTGCCACCGAGGGCTACAATGAGCAGTTCTTC. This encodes CATEGYNEQFF.

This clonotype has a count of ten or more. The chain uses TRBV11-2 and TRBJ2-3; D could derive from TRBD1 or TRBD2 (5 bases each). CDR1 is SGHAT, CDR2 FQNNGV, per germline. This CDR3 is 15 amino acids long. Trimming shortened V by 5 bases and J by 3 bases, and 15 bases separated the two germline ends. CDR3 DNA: TGTGCCAGCAGCGAAAATCCGGGGACGACAGATACGCAGTATTTT. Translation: CASSENPGTTDTQYF.

This CDR3 is CASSTGGGTEAFF. CDR3 nucleotide sequence: TGTGCCAGCAGTACAGGAGGAGGAACTGAAGCTTTCTTT. V usage is TRBV12-3 or TRBV12-4 and J usage is TRBJ1-1, with D maybe TRBD1 (5 bases). V was clipped by 5 bases and J by 5 bases, with 12 bases between them. The CDR3 runs 13 residues.

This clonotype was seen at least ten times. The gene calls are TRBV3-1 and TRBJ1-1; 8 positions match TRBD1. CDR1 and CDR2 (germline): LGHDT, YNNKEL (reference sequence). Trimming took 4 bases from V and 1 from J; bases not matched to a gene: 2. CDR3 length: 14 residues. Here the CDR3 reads CASSRGTGNTEAFF. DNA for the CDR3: TGTGCCAGCAGCCGGGGGACAGGGAACACTGAAGCTTTCTTT.

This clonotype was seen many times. The CDR3 loop is CASTLWGVSETQYF. DNA for the CDR3: TGTGCCAGCACCCTGTGGGGGGTTAGTGAGACCCAGTACTTC. V gene TRBV7-8 combines with J gene TRBJ2-5; D is perhaps TRBD2 (6 bases). Germline CDR1 and CDR2: SGHVS and FQNEAQ. V was pared by 7 bases and J by 5 bases, with 17 bases between. This CDR3 spans 14 amino acids.

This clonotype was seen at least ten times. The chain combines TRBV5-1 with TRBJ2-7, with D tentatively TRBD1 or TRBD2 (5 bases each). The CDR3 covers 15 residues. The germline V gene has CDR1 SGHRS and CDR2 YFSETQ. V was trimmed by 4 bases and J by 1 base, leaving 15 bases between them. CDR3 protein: CASSPWKEGSYEQYF. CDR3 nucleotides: TGCGCCAGCAGCCCATGGAAAGAGGGGTCCTACGAGCAGTACTTC.

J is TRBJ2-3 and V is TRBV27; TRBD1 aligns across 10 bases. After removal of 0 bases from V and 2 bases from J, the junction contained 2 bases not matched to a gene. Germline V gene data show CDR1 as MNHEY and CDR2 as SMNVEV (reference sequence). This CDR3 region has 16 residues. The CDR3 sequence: CASSLSGTGVTDTQYF. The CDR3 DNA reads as TGTGCCAGCAGTTTATCGGGGACAGGGGTCACAGATACGCAGTATTTT.